The 10 T cell receptor beta chains in this list originate from one sample, sequenced in a study of radiotherapy plus CTLA-4 blockade in lung cancer. Clones were read by immunoSEQ multiplex PCR, and TCRdb kept only the in-frame ones, dropping some. The sample includes 43,000 or so clones, roughly 73% of them seen just once. The sequenced sample was peripheral blood, obtained from a patient treated with radiotherapy plus ipilimumab. All receptors derive from a human donor with non-small cell lung cancer who had a complete response to radiotherapy plus ipilimumab.

The chain uses TRBV5-4 and TRBJ2-4, with a weak D call TRBD1 (6 bases). Germline CDR1 SGHNT, CDR2 YYREEE (reference sequence). V was shortened by 2 bases and J by 7 bases, with 19 bases between the two germline ends. The CDR3 has 16 residues. CDR3 DNA: TGTGCCAGCAGCTTCCCGACGCAGGGGAGTCGGAACATTCAGTACTTC. Encoded protein: CASSFPTQGSRNIQYF.

This rearrangement joins TRBV7-2 to TRBJ1-2, with 10 bases lining up with TRBD1. The CDR3 is 14 residues long. Trimming took 0 bases from V and 8 from J; bases not matched to a gene: 3. The germline CDR1 and CDR2 sequences are SGHTA and FQGNSA. In DNA form, the CDR3 reads TGTGCCAGCAGCTTAGCTTCGGACAGGGGGGGCTACACCTTC. It specifies CASSLASDRGGYTF.

By its share, this clone is medium-sized. This chain uses TRBV5-8 with TRBJ1-1, with a weak D call TRBD1 (6 bases). Looked up from germline, CDR1 is SGHTS and CDR2 is YDEGEE. Trimming cost V 6 bases and J 0 bases, with 12 bases left between them. CDR3 length equals 14 residues. CDR3 in DNA: TGTGCCAGCACCCGACAGGAAATGAACACTGAAGCTTTCTTT. Its protein product is CASTRQEMNTEAFF.

The chain joins TRBV5-6 to TRBJ2-7; TRBD1 matches at 8 bases. CDR3 length: 15 residues. V shed 2 bases, J shed 0 bases, and the junction held 4 bases outside the gene matches. The germline gives CDR1 SGHDT, CDR2 YYEEEE. This CDR3 reads CASSFTGGSSYEQYF. The CDR3 DNA is TGTGCCAGCAGCTTTACAGGGGGAAGCTCCTACGAGCAGTACTTC. Full variable domain (rest looked up from reference TRBV5-6 and TRBJ2-7): DAGVTQSPTHLIKTRGQQVTLRCSPKSGHDTVSWYQQALGQGPQFIFQYYEEEERQRGNFPDRFSGHQFPNYSSELNVNALLLGDSALYLCASSFTGGSSYEQYFGPGTRLTVT.

The V call is TRBV19, the J call TRBJ1-3; the D gene is possibly TRBD1 (5 bases). The V end was cut by 5 bases, the J end by 4 bases, with 15 bases between. Germline CDR1 LNHDA, CDR2 SQIVND (reference sequence). The CDR3 spans 15 residues. The CDR3 loop reads CASSPDKFRGNTIYF. The CDR3 DNA reads TGTGCCAGTAGTCCGGACAAATTTCGGGGAAACACCATATATTTT.

The chain links TRBV2 to TRBJ2-6; D call uncertain. Trimming took 6 bases from V and 2 from J, leaving 11 bases between them. The V gene's germline CDR1 is SNHLY and CDR2 FYNNEI. The CDR3 extends over 15 amino acids. CDR3 coding DNA: TGTGCCAGCAGCCCCTTGGTAGCTGGGGCCAACGTCCTGACTTTC. It is translated as CASSPLVAGANVLTF.

This sequence joins TRBV7-9 and TRBJ2-7; 11 bases map to TRBD2. J lost 4 bases, V lost 4 bases, and 6 bases had no gene match. The length of the CDR3 is 15 residues. Germline V gives CDR1 SEHNR, CDR2 FQNEAQ (reference sequence). DNA of the CDR3: TGTGCCAGCAGCTCCCCCCTAGCGGGGGGTTACGAGCAGTACTTC. Translation: CASSSPLAGGYEQYF.

The chain recombines TRBV29-1 with TRBJ1-3; 9 bases match TRBD1. Germline V lookup: CDR1 SQVTM, CDR2 ANQGSEA. The CDR3 is 16 amino acids. The J segment lost 1 base and the V segment lost 4 bases, leaving 8 bases of the junction unmatched. The CDR3 DNA reads TGCAGCGTTGCCCACTCCGGGACAGGGTCTGGAAACACCATATATTTT. This gives the protein CSVAHSGTGSGNTIYF.

This chain uses TRBV19 with TRBJ1-1; 8 bases match TRBD1. Trimming took 5 bases from V and 1 from J; bases not matched to a gene: 6. The CDR3 has 15 amino acids. Germline loops: CDR1 LNHDA, CDR2 SQIVND (reference sequence). CDR3 sequence (DNA): TGTGCCAGTAGTCCACGGGACAGGACGAACACTGAAGCTTTCTTT. Protein product: CASSPRDRTNTEAFF.

This rearrangement joins TRBV2 to TRBJ2-7; no reliable D call. V was shortened by 6 bases and J by 0 bases, with 12 bases between the two germline ends. The germline V gene encodes CDR1 SNHLY and CDR2 FYNNEI. The CDR3 totals 14 residues. Here the CDR3 reads CASSVDTSSYEQYF. In nucleotides, the CDR3 is TGTGCCAGCAGCGTAGACACTTCCTCCTACGAGCAGTACTTC.